This T cell receptor (beta chain) was found in a study of cytomegalovirus exposure and HLA in healthy donors. It was healthy bone marrow donors who served as donors. Sampled while nominally healthy, donors likely had unrecorded immune exposures. CDR1 is GTSNPN, CDR2 SVGIG, per germline (reference sequence). V was cut by 1 base and J by 4 bases, with 11 bases left in between. The CDR3 is made up of 13 amino acids. Overall study findings and caveats: Among the sequence variants, a highly shared cluster was likely an artifact of sequencing. Investigators reported fewer than 200 TCR beta chains as tied to cytomegalovirus.

As to this clone: Its matching antigen is unknown.

The PCR contained 60 Vbeta and 13 Jbeta primers. The protocol was immunoSEQ multiplex PCR, while the TCRdb copy is restricted to in-frame clones and leaves out a portion. The data contain around 150,000 clones, 60% to 80% of them singletons. The sequenced sample was PBMCs. The chain joins TRBV30 to TRBJ2-7; possible D gene TRBD1, 6 bases. The TCR sequence derives from a male donor in good health and CMV-seronegative. CDR3 amino acids: CAWSAGTPYEQYF. The CDR3 nucleotides are TGTGCCTGGAGTGCCGGGACACCGTACGAGCAGTACTTC.